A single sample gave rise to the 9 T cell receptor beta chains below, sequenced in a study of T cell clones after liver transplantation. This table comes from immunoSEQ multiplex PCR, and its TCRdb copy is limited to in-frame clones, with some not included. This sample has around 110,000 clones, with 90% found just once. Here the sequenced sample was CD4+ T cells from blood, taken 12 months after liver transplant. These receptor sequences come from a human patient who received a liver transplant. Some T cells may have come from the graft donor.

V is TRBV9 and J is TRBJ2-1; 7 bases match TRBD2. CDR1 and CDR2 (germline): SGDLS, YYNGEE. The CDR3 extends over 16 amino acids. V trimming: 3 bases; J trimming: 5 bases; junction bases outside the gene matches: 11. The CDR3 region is CASSARASGKDNEQFF. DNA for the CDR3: TGTGCCAGCAGCGCGAGGGCTAGCGGAAAAGACAATGAGCAGTTCTTC. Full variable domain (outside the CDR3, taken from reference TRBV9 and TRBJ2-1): DSGVTQTPKHLITATGQRVTLRCSPRSGDLSVYWYQQSLDQGLQFLIQYYNGEERAKGNILERFSAQQFPDLHSELNLSSLELGDSALYFCASSARASGKDNEQFFGPGTRLTVL.

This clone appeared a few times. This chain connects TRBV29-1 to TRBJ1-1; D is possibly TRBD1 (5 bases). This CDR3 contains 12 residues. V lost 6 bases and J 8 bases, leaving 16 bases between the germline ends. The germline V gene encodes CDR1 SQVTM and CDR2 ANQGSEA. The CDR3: CSVGWGDREAFF. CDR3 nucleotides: TGCAGCGTCGGCTGGGGAGACAGAGAAGCTTTCTTT. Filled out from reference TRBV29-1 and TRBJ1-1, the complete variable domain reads SAVISQKPSRDICQRGTSLTIQCQVDSQVTMMFWYRQQPGQSLTLIATANQGSEATYESGFVIDKFPISRPNLTFSTLTVSNMSPEDSSIYLCSVGWGDREAFFGQGTRLTVV.

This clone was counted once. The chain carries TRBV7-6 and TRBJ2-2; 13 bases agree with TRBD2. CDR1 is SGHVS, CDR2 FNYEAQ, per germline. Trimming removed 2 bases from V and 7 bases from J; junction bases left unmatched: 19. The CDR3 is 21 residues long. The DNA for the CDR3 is TGTGCCAGCAGCTTATCTGCGACTAGCGGGAGGCTCTCTGAAGGGGGCGGGGAGCTGTTTTTT. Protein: CASSLSATSGRLSEGGGELFF.

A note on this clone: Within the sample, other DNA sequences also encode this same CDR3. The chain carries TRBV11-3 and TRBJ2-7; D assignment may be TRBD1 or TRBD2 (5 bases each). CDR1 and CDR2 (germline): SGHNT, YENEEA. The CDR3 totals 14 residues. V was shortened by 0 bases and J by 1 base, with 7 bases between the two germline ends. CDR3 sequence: CASSLEGPSYEQYF. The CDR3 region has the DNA TGTGCCAGCAGCTTAGAGGGACCATCCTACGAGCAGTACTTC.

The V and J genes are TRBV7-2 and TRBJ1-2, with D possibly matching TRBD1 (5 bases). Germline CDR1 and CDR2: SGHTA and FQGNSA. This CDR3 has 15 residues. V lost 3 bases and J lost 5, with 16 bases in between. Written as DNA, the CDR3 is TGTGCCAGCAGCTTCCAGGGCAGGGTAGAGTATGGCTACACCTTC. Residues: CASSFQGRVEYGYTF.

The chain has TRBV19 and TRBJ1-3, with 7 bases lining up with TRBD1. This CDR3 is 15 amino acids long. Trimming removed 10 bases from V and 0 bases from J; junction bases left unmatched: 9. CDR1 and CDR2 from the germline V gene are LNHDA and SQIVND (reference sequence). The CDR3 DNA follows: TGTGCCACCTATACACAGGGGTCCTCTGGAAACACCATATATTTT. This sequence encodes CATYTQGSSGNTIYF.

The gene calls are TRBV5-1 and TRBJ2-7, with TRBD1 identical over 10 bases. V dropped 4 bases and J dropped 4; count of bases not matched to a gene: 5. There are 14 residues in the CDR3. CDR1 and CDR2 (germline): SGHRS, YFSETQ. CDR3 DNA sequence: TGCGCCAGCAGCGGCGGGACAGGGGAGTACGAGCAGTACTTC. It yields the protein CASSGGTGEYEQYF.

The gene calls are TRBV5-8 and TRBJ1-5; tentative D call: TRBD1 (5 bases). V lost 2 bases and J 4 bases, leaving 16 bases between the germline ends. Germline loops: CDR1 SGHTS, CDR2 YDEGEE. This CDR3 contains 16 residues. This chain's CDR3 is CASSFEKGPENQPQHF. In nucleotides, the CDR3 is TGTGCCAGCAGCTTTGAAAAGGGGCCTGAGAATCAGCCCCAGCATTTT.

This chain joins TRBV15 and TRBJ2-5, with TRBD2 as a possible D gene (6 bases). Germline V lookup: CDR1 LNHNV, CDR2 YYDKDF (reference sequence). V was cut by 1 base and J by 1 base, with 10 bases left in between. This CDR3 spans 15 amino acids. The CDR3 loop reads CATSRAGDLQETQYF. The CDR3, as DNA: TGTGCCACCAGCAGAGCGGGGGACCTCCAAGAGACCCAGTACTTC.